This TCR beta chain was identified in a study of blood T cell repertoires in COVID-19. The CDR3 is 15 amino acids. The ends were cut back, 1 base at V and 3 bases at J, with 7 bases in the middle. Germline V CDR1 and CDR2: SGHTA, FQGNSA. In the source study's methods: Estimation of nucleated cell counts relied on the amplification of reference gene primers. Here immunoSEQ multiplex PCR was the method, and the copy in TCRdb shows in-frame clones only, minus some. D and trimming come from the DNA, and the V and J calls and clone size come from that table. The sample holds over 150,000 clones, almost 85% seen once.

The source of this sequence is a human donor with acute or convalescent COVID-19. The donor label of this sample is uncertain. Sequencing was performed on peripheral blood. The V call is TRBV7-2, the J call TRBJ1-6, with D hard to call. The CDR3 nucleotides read TGTGCCAGCAGCTTAGGCGGCAGCTATAATTCACCCCTCCACTTT. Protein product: CASSLGGSYNSPLHF.